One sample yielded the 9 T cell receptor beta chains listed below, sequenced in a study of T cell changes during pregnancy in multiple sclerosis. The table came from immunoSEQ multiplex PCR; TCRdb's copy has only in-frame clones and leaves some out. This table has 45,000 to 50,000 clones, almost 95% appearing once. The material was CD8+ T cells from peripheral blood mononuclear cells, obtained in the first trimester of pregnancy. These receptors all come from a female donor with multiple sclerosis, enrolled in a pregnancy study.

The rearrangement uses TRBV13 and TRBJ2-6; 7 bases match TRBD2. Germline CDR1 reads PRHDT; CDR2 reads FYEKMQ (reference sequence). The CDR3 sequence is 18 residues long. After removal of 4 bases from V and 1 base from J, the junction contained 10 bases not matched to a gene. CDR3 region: CASSSAGTGGSGANVLTF. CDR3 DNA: TGTGCCAGCAGCTCCGCCGGGACGGGGGGATCTGGGGCCAACGTCCTGACTTTC.

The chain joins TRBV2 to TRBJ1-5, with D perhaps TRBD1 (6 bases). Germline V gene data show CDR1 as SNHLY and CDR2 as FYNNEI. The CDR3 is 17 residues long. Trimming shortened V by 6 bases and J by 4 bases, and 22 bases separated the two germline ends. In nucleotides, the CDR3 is TGTGCCAGCAGGGATCAGTATTTGGGACAACTAAATCAGCCCCAGCATTTT. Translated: CASRDQYLGQLNQPQHF.

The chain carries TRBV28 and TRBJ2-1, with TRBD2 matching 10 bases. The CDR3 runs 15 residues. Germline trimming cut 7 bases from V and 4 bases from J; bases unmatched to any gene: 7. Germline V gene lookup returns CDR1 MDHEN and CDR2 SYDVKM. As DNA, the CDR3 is TGTGCCAGCACCCCGGGACTAGCGATTTACAATGAGCAGTTCTTC. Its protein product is CASTPGLAIYNEQFF. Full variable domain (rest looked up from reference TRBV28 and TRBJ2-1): DVKVTQSSRYLVKRTGEKVFLECVQDMDHENMFWYRQDPGLGLRLIYFSYDVKMKEKGDIPEGYSVSREKKERFSLILESASTNQTSMYLCASTPGLAIYNEQFFGPGTRLTVL.

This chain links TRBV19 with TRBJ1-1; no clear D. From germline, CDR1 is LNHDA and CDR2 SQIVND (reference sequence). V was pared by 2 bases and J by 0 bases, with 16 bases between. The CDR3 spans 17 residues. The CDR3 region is CASSIWGGPEMNTEAFF. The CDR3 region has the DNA TGTGCCAGTAGTATATGGGGAGGGCCCGAGATGAACACTGAAGCTTTCTTT.

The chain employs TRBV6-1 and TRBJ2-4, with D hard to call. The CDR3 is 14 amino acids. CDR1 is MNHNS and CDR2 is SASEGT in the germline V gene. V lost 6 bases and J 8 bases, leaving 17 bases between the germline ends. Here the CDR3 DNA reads TGTGCCAGCAGCCCCAAGCCCCTATTGGACATTCAGTACTTC. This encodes CASSPKPLLDIQYF.

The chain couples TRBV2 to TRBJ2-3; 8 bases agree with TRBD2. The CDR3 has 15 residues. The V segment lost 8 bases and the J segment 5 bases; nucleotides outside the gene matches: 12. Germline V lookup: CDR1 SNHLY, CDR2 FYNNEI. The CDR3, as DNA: TGTGCCAGCGGATCTACCGGGAGGGCCAGAGATACGCAGTATTTT. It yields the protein CASGSTGRARDTQYF.

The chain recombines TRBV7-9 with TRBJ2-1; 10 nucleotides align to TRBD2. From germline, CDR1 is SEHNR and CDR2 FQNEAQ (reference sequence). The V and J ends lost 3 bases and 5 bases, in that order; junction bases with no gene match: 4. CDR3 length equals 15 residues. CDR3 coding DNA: TGTGCCAGCAGCTTGGAACTAGCGGGGCACAATGAGCAGTTCTTC. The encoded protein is CASSLELAGHNEQFF.

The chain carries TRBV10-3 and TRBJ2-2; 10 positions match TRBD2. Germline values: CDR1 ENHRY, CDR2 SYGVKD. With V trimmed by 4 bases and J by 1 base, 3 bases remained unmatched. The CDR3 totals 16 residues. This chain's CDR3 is CAISGLAGVNTGELFF. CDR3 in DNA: TGTGCCATCAGTGGCCTAGCGGGGGTGAACACCGGGGAGCTGTTTTTT.

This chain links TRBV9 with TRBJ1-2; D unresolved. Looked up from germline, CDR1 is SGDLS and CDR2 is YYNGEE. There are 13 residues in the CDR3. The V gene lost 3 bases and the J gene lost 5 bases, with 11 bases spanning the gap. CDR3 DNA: TGTGCCAGCAGCGGGCACCTTCAGTATGGCTACACCTTC. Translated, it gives CASSGHLQYGYTF. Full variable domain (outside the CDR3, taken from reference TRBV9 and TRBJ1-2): DSGVTQTPKHLITATGQRVTLRCSPRSGDLSVYWYQQSLDQGLQFLIQYYNGEERAKGNILERFSAQQFPDLHSELNLSSLELGDSALYFCASSGHLQYGYTFGSGTRLTVV.